These 14 T cell receptor beta chains share one sample of origin, sequenced in a study of cytomegalovirus exposure and HLA in healthy donors. The PCR ran on 60 Vbeta and 13 Jbeta primers. Produced via immunoSEQ multiplex PCR; TCRdb's table is partial and in-frame only. The table has roughly 180,000 clones, roughly 75% seen once. Sequencing input: PBMCs. The receptors shown here come from a female donor in good health and CMV-seronegative.

V gene TRBV2 combines with J gene TRBJ2-5, with TRBD2 identical over 11 bases. Near its end, the DNA agrees better with TRBJ2-7, so the J call may be wrong. Germline V gives CDR1 SNHLY, CDR2 FYNNEI. The CDR3 is 14 amino acids. The CDR3 reads CASSRLAGPYEQYF. The CDR3 region has the DNA TGTGCCAGCAGCCGACTAGCGGGACCCTACGAGCAGTACTTC.

This clone was picked up a small number of times. The J gene is TRBJ2-6, the V gene TRBV6-1, with D possibly TRBD2 on 6 matching bases. The CDR3 runs 15 residues. The V end was cut by 3 bases, the J end by 5 bases, with 11 bases between. Germline values: CDR1 MNHNS, CDR2 SASEGT. CDR3 protein: CASSEGGMRANVLTF. DNA for the CDR3: TGTGCCAGCAGTGAGGGCGGGATGAGGGCCAACGTCCTGACTTTC.

The chain employs TRBV5-1 and TRBJ1-2; D might be TRBD1 (6 bases). V lost 0 bases, J lost 8 bases, and 23 bases lay in between. Looked up from germline, CDR1 is SGHRS and CDR2 is YFSETQ. The CDR3 extends over 17 amino acids. The DNA of the CDR3 is TGCGCCAGCAGCTTGGGGGACACCCCCTTCCTAAGTAAGGGCTACACCTTC. Encoded protein: CASSLGDTPFLSKGYTF.

This clone was picked up a small number of times. V gene TRBV9 combines with J gene TRBJ1-1; the match to TRBD1 covers 7 bases. Germline-derived CDR1 and CDR2 are SGDLS and YYNGEE. The CDR3 contains 14 residues. V shed 5 bases, J shed 5 bases, and the junction held 9 bases outside the gene matches. The CDR3 coding sequence is TGTGCCAGCAGTCTGGACAGCAGGGGGACTGAAGCTTTCTTT. Translation: CASSLDSRGTEAFF.

The chain couples TRBV9 to TRBJ2-3, with 9 bases that match TRBD2. V shed 5 bases, J shed 2 bases, and the junction held 6 bases outside the gene matches. Germline V CDR1 and CDR2: SGDLS, YYNGEE. The CDR3 is made up of 15 amino acids. The CDR3 spells CASSPIAGATDTQYF. The CDR3 nucleotides are TGTGCCAGCAGTCCCATAGCGGGGGCCACAGATACGCAGTATTTT. The variable domain in full, completed from reference TRBV9 and TRBJ2-3, reads DSGVTQTPKHLITATGQRVTLRCSPRSGDLSVYWYQQSLDQGLQFLIQYYNGEERAKGNILERFSAQQFPDLHSELNLSSLELGDSALYFCASSPIAGATDTQYFGPGTRLTVL.

The chain joins TRBV27 to TRBJ2-2; D unclear. Looked up from germline, CDR1 is MNHEY and CDR2 is SMNVEV (reference sequence). This CDR3 contains 13 residues. Trimming stripped 3 bases from V and 5 bases from J, with 7 bases between. CDR3 residues: CASSFSPTGELFF. The DNA of the CDR3 is TGTGCCAGCAGTTTCAGTCCGACCGGGGAGCTGTTTTTT.

The chain links TRBV30 to TRBJ2-2; TRBD2 matches 7 bases. The CDR3 has 13 amino acids. J gave up 0 bases and V 5 bases, and 0 bases lay outside the gene matches. CDR1 and CDR2 from the germline V gene are GTSNPN and SVGIG (reference sequence). This CDR3 is CAWAGANTGELFF. CDR3 DNA sequence: TGTGCCTGGGCGGGGGCGAACACCGGGGAGCTGTTTTTT. The variable domain in full, completed from reference TRBV30 and TRBJ2-2, reads SQTIHQWPATLVQPVGSPLSLECTVEGTSNPNLYWYRQAAGRGLQLLFYSVGIGQISSEVPQNLSASRPQDRQFILSSKKLLLSDSGFYLCAWAGANTGELFFGEGSRLTVL.

The table lists this clone with a few counts. The chain combines TRBV4-3 with TRBJ2-2, with TRBD2 identical over 14 bases. V shed 3 bases, J shed 7 bases, and the junction held 4 bases outside the gene matches. Germline V lookup: CDR1 LGHNA, CDR2 YSLEER. The CDR3 length is 16 residues. CDR3 bases: TGCGCCAGCAGCCACCGGGGACTAGCGGGAGACGGGGAGCTGTTTTTT. Translated, it gives CASSHRGLAGDGELFF.

The rearrangement joins TRBV7-9 to TRBJ2-5; 11 bases line up with TRBD2. Germline trimming cut 6 bases from V and 11 bases from J; bases unmatched to any gene: 11. Per the germline V gene, CDR1 is SEHNR and CDR2 is FQNEAQ (reference sequence). The CDR3 is made up of 14 amino acids. This CDR3 reads CASRTASGRLTQYF. The CDR3 coding sequence is TGTGCCAGCAGGACTGCTAGCGGGAGGCTGACTCAGTACTTC. Using reference TRBV7-9 and TRBJ2-5 for the parts outside the CDR3, the full variable domain is DTGVSQNPRHKITKRGQNVTFRCDPISEHNRLYWYRQTLGQGPEFLTYFQNEAQLEKSRLLSDRFSAERPKGSFSTLEIQRTEQGDSAMYLCASRTASGRLTQYFGPGTRLLVL.

The chain employs TRBV18 and TRBJ2-5; 8 nucleotides agree with TRBD1. The germline CDR1 and CDR2 sequences are KGHSH and LQKENI. This CDR3 is 16 amino acids long. V shed 2 bases, J shed 5 bases, and the junction held 10 bases outside the gene matches. CDR3 in DNA: TGTGCCAGCTCACCAGTCCAAATGACAGGGGTGGAGACCCAGTACTTC. This gives the protein CASSPVQMTGVETQYF.

This clone occurred once. This chain uses TRBV27 with TRBJ2-7, with D unclear. Trimming took 5 bases from V and 3 from J, leaving 11 bases between them. Germline-derived CDR1 and CDR2 are MNHEY and SMNVEV (reference sequence). The length of the CDR3 is 13 residues. CDR3 protein: CASSPPTGYEQYF. Here the CDR3 DNA reads TGTGCCAGCAGTCCTCCGACGGGCTACGAGCAGTACTTC.

The chain carries TRBV7-8 and TRBJ1-2; 8 positions match TRBD1. The germline V gene encodes CDR1 SGHVS and CDR2 FQNEAQ. V lost 0 bases to trimming and J lost 2 bases; unmatched junction nucleotides: 8. The CDR3 extends over 17 amino acids. The CDR3 coding sequence is TGTGCCAGCAGCTTAGCGCGTGTCAGGGGGCCGAACTATGGCTACACCTTC. This encodes CASSLARVRGPNYGYTF. The variable domain in full, completed from reference TRBV7-8 and TRBJ1-2, reads GAGVSQSPRYKVAKRGQDVALRCDPISGHVSLFWYQQALGQGPEFLTYFQNEAQLDKSGLPSDRFFAERPEGSVSTLKIQRTQQEDSAVYLCASSLARVRGPNYGYTFGSGTRLTVV.

This clone showed up just a few times. The V and J genes are TRBV27 and TRBJ2-1, with 7 positions matching TRBD2. The CDR3 contains 15 residues. From germline, CDR1 is MNHEY and CDR2 SMNVEV (reference sequence). V shed 7 bases and J 4 bases; nucleotides not matched to a gene: 10. The CDR3 DNA sequence: TGTGCCAGCACCTCGCCCACAGCGGGATACAATGAGCAGTTCTTC. Translating gives CASTSPTAGYNEQFF.

The V call is TRBV11-2, the J call TRBJ2-3; TRBD2 is a possible D gene (5 bases). V lost 3 bases, J lost 10 bases, and 17 bases lay in between. The germline V gene has CDR1 SGHAT and CDR2 FQNNGV. The CDR3 extends over 14 amino acids. The CDR3: CASSFRSLAGAQYF. In DNA, the CDR3 is TGTGCCAGCAGCTTCAGGTCTCTGGCGGGTGCGCAGTATTTT.